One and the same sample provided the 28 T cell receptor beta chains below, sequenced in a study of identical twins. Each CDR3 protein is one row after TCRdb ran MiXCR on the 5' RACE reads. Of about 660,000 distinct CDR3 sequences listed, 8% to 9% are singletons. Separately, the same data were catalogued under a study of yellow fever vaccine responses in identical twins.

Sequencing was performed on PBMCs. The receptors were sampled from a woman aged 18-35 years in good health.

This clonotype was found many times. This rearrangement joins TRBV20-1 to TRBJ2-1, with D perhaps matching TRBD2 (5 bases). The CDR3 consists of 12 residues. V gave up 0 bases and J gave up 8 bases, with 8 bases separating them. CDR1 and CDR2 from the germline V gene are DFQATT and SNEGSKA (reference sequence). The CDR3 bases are TGCAGTGCTAGAGAAGCGGTGTATGAGCAGTTCTTC. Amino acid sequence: CSAREAVYEQFF.

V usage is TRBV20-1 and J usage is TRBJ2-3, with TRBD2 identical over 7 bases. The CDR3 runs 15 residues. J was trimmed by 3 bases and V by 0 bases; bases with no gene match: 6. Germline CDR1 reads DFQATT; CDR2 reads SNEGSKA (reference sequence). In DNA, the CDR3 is TGCAGTGCTAGAGATCAACTAGCGAATACAGATACGCAGTATTTT. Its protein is CSARDQLANTDTQYF.

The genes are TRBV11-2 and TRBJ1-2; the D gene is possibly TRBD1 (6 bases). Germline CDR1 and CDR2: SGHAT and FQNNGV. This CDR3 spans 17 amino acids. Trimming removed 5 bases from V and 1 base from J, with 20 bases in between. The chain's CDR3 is CASSPSTGGQDNYGYTF. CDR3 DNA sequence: TGTGCCAGCAGCCCCAGCACGGGGGGCCAGGATAACTATGGCTACACCTTC.

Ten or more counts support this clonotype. In DNA, the CDR3 is TGTGCCAGCAATATGAAAAGACAAGCAATATATAGCAATCAGCCCCAGCATTTT. It yields the protein CASNMKRQAIYSNQPQHF. The chain employs TRBV6-1 and TRBJ1-5, with unresolved D. Trimming removed 7 bases at V and 0 bases at J, with 22 bases between. The CDR3 is 18 residues long. The germline V gene has CDR1 MNHNS and CDR2 SASEGT.

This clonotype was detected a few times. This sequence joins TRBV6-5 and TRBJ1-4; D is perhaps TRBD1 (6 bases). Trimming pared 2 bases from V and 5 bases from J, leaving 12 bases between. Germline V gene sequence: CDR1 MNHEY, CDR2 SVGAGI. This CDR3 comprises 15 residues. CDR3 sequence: CASSYQQGVNEKLFF. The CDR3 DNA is TGTGCCAGCAGTTACCAACAGGGCGTAAATGAAAAACTGTTTTTT.

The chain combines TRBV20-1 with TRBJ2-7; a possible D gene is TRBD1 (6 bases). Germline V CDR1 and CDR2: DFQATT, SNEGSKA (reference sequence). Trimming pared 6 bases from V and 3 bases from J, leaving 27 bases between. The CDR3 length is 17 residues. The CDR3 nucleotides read TGCAGTGCCACAGCTCTTTCAGCCGGGACACTTTACTACGAGCAGTACTTC. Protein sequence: CSATALSAGTLYYEQYF.

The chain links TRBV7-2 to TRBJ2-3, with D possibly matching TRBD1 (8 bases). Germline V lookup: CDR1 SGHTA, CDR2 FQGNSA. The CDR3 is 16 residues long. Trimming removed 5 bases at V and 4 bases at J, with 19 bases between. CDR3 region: CASSRGGQGAADTQYF. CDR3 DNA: TGTGCCAGCAGCCGCGGGGGCCAGGGGGCGGCAGATACGCAGTATTTT.

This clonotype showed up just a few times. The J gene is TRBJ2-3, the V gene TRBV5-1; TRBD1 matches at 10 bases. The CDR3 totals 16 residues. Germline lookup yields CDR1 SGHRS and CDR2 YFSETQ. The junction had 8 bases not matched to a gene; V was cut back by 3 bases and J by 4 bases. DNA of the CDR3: TGCGCCAGCAGCTGGACCGGGACAGGGGTCCCAGATACGCAGTATTTT. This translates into CASSWTGTGVPDTQYF. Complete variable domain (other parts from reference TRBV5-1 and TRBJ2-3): KAGVTQTPRYLIKTRGQQVTLSCSPISGHRSVSWYQQTPGQGLQFLFEYFSETQRNKGNFPGRFSGRQFSNSRSEMNVSTLELGDSALYLCASSWTGTGVPDTQYFGPGTRLTVL.

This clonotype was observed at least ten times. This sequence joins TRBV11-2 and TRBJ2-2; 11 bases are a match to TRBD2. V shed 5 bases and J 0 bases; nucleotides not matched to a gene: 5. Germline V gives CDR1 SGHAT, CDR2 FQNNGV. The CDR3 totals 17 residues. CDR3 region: CASSTGTSGSNTGELFF. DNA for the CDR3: TGTGCCAGCAGCACAGGGACTAGCGGTTCGAACACCGGGGAGCTGTTTTTT.

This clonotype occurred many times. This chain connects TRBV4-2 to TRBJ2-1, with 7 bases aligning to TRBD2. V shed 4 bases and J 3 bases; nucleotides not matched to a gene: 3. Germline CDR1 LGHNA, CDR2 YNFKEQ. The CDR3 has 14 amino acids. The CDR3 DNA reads TGTGCCAGCAGCCCGCGGGAGTTCTACAATGAGCAGTTCTTC. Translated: CASSPREFYNEQFF.

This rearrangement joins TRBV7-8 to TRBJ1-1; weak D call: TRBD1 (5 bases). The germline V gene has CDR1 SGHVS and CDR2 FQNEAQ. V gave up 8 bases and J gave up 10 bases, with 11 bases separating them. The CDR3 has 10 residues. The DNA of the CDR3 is TGTGCCAGCCAAGGGGTAGTAGCTTTCTTT. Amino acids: CASQGVVAFF. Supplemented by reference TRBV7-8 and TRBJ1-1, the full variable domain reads GAGVSQSPRYKVAKRGQDVALRCDPISGHVSLFWYQQALGQGPEFLTYFQNEAQLDKSGLPSDRFFAERPEGSVSTLKIQRTQQEDSAVYLCASQGVVAFFGQGTRLTVV.

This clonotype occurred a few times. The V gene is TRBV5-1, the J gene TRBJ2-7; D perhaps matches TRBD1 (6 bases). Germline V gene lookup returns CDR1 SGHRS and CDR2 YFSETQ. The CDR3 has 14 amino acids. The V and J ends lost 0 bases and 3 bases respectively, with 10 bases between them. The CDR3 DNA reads TGCGCCAGCAGCTTGGGAGGGGGTAACTACGAGCAGTACTTC. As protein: CASSLGGGNYEQYF.

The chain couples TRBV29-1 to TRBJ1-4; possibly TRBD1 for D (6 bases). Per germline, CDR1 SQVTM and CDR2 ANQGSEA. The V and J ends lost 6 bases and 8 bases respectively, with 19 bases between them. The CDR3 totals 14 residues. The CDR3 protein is CSVGPTGHLEKLFF. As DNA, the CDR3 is TGCAGCGTGGGACCGACAGGACACCTAGAAAAACTGTTTTTT. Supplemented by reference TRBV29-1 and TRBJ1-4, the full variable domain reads SAVISQKPSRDICQRGTSLTIQCQVDSQVTMMFWYRQQPGQSLTLIATANQGSEATYESGFVIDKFPISRPNLTFSTLTVSNMSPEDSSIYLCSVGPTGHLEKLFFGSGTQLSVL.

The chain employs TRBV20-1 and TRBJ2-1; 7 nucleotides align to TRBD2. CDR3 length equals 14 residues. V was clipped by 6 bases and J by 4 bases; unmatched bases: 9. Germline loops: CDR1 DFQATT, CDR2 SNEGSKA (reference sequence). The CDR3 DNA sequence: TGCAGTGCCGCACCCCTAGCGGAATACAATGAGCAGTTCTTC. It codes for CSAAPLAEYNEQFF.

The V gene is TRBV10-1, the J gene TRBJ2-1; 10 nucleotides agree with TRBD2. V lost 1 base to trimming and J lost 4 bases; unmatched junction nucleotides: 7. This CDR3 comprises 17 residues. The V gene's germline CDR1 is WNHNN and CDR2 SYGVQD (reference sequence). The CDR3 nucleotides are TGCGCCAGCAGTGAGTTAGCAACTAGCGGGACATACAATGAGCAGTTCTTC. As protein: CASSELATSGTYNEQFF.

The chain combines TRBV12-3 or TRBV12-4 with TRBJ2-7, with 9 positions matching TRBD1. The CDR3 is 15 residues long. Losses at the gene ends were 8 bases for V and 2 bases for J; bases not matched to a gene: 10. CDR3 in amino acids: CASGLDRGWTYEQYF. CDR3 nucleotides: TGTGCCAGCGGTCTGGACAGGGGATGGACCTACGAGCAGTACTTC.

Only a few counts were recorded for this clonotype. CDR3 bases: TGTGCCAGCAGCTTCGGGCCTGAATATGAGCAGTTCTTC. Amino acids: CASSFGPEYEQFF. V is TRBV7-2 and J is TRBJ2-1; D ambiguous. V gave up 3 bases and J gave up 8 bases, with 11 bases separating them. This CDR3 contains 13 residues. CDR1 and CDR2 (germline): SGHTA, FQGNSA.

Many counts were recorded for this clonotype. CDR3 sequence reads: CASSPHTVAETQYF. DNA for the CDR3: TGTGCCAGCAGTCCCCACACAGTGGCGGAAACCCAGTACTTC. This sequence joins TRBV12-3 or TRBV12-4 and TRBJ2-5; no firm D call. V was clipped by 5 bases and J by 8 bases, with 18 bases between them. This CDR3 comprises 14 residues.

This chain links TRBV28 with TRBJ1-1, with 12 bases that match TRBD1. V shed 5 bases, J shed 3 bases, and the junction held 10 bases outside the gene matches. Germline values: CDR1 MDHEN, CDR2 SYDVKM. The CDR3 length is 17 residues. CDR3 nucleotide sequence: TGTGCCAGCAGTAGAGCCGGGACAGGGGGCAAATACACTGAAGCTTTCTTT. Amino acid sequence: CASSRAGTGGKYTEAFF. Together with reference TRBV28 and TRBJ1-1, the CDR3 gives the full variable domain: DVKVTQSSRYLVKRTGEKVFLECVQDMDHENMFWYRQDPGLGLRLIYFSYDVKMKEKGDIPEGYSVSREKKERFSLILESASTNQTSMYLCASSRAGTGGKYTEAFFGQGTRLTVV.

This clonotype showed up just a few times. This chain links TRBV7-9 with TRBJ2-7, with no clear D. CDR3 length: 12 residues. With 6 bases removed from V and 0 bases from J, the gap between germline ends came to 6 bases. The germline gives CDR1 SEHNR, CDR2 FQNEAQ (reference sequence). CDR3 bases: TGTGCCAGCAGGATGGACTCCTACGAGCAGTACTTC. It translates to CASRMDSYEQYF.

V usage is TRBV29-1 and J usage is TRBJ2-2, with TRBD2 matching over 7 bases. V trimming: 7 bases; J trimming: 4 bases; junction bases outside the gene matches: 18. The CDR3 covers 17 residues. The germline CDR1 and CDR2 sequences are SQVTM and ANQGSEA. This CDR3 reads CSALHWGGLPGTGELFF. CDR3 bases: TGCAGCGCCCTGCATTGGGGGGGTCTACCGGGCACCGGGGAGCTGTTTTTT.

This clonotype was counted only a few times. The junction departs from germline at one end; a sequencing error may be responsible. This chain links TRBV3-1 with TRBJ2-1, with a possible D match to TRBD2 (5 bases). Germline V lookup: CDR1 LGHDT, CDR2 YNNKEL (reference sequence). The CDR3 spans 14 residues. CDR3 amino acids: CASTQVIEGNEQFF. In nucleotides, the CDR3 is TGTGCCAGCACCCAAGTCATAGAGGGCAATGAGCAGTTCTTC.

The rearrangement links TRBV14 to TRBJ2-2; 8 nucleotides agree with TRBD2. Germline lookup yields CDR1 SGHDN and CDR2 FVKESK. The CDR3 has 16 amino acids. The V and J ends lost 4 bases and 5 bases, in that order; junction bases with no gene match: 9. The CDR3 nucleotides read TGTGCCAGCAGCCGCTCCGGGACTAGGTCAACCGGGGAGCTGTTTTTT. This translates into CASSRSGTRSTGELFF.

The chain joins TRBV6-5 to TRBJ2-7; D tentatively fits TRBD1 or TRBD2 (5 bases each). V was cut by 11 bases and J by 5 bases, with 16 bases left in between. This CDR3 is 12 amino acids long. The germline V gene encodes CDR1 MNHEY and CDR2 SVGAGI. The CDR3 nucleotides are TGTGCCGTCGGTGTCGGGGCTGACGAGCAGTACTTC. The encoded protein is CAVGVGADEQYF.

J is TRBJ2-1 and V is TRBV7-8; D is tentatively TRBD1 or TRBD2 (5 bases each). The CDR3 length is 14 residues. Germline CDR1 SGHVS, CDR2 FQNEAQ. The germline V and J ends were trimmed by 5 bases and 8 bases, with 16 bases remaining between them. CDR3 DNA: TGTGCCAGCAGCCCAACCGGGGCGCGGTATGAGCAGTTCTTC. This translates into CASSPTGARYEQFF.

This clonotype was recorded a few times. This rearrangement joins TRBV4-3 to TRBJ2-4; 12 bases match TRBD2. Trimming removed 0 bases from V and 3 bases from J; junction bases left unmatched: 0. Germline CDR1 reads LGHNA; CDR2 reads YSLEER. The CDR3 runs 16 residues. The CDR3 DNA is TGCGCCAGCAGCCAAGAACTAGCGGGGGGCAAAAACATTCAGTACTTC. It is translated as CASSQELAGGKNIQYF.

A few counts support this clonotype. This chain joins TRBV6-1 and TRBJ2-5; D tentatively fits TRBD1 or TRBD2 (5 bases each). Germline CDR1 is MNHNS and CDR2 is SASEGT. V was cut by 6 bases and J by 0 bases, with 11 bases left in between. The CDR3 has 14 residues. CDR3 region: CASSSGRNQETQYF. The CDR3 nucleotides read TGTGCCAGCAGCTCGGGACGGAACCAAGAGACCCAGTACTTC.

The CDR3, as DNA: TGTGCCAGCAGCTCAAACCGGGACAGGGGTGACTTCTTCTACGAGCAGTACTTC. Protein: CASSSNRDRGDFFYEQYF. This chain links TRBV11-1 with TRBJ2-7; 10 positions agree with TRBD1. V gave up 4 bases and J gave up 3 bases; unmatched junction bases: 15. The CDR3 loop spans 18 amino acids. Germline CDR1 reads SGHAT; CDR2 reads FQDESV (reference sequence).